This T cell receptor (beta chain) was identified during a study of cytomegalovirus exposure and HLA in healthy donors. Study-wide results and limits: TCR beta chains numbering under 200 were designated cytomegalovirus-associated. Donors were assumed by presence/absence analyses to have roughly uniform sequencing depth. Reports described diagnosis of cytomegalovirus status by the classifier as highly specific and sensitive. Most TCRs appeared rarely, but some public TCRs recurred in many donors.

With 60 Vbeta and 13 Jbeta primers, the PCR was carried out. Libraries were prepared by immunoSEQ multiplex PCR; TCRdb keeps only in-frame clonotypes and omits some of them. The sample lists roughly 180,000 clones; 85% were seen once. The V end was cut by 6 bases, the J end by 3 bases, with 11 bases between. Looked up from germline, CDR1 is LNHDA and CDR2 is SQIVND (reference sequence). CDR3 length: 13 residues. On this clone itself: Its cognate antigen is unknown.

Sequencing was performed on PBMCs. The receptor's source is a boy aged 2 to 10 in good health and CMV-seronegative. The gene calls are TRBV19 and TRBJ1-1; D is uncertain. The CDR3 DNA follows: TGTGCCAGTAGCACTAGGAGGCACACTGAAGCTTTCTTT. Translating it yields CASSTRRHTEAFF.